The 11 T cell receptor beta chains reported below all come from one sample, sequenced in a study of T cell responses to AZD1222 COVID-19 vaccine. Measured with immunoSEQ multiplex PCR; TCRdb has only the in-frame clones, and not every one. This table has about 140,000 clones, 92% appearing once. Here the sequenced sample was peripheral blood, taken on day 0 of AZD1222 vaccination. Receptors originate from an adult in good health.

This clone was recorded a few times. This chain connects TRBV20-1 to TRBJ1-1; D may be TRBD1 (5 bases). V lost 3 bases to trimming and J lost 14 bases, with 16 bases between them. Germline values: CDR1 DFQATT, CDR2 SNEGSKA (reference sequence). The CDR3 is 11 residues long. CDR3 in amino acids: CSAREGDPEFF. The CDR3 bases are TGCAGTGCTAGGGAAGGGGACCCTGAGTTCTTT.

The rearrangement joins TRBV5-8 to TRBJ1-2; the D is unclear. Germline lookup yields CDR1 SGHTS and CDR2 YDEGEE. The CDR3 extends over 12 amino acids. V was clipped by 2 bases and J by 5 bases, with 7 bases between them. CDR3 sequence: CASSLPGYGYTF. CDR3 DNA: TGTGCCAGCAGCTTACCCGGGTATGGCTACACCTTC.

Only a few counts were recorded for this clone. The rearrangement joins TRBV5-1 to TRBJ2-3, with 8 bases aligning to TRBD1. Looked up from germline, CDR1 is SGHRS and CDR2 is YFSETQ. CDR3 length: 15 amino acids. V lost 5 bases, J lost 2 bases, and 7 bases stayed unmatched. The chain's CDR3 is CASSSGGGYTDTQYF. CDR3 sequence (DNA): TGCGCCAGCAGTTCAGGGGGCGGATACACAGATACGCAGTATTTT.

The gene calls are TRBV5-1 and TRBJ2-1; TRBD2 aligns across 7 bases. The germline V gene encodes CDR1 SGHRS and CDR2 YFSETQ. J was trimmed by 0 bases and V by 1 base; bases with no gene match: 4. The CDR3 has 16 amino acids. In DNA form, the CDR3 reads TGCGCCAGCAGCTTGAGGGGCGGGAGCTCCTACAATGAGCAGTTCTTC. Protein product: CASSLRGGSSYNEQFF. The full variable domain, in which reference TRBV5-1 and TRBJ2-1 provide the parts outside the CDR3, is KAGVTQTPRYLIKTRGQQVTLSCSPISGHRSVSWYQQTPGQGLQFLFEYFSETQRNKGNFPGRFSGRQFSNSRSEMNVSTLELGDSALYLCASSLRGGSSYNEQFFGPGTRLTVL.

This chain joins TRBV11-2 and TRBJ2-2; D is possibly TRBD1 or TRBD2 (5 bases each). The CDR3 is 17 amino acids. V gave up 4 bases and J gave up 6 bases, with 21 bases separating them. Germline V gives CDR1 SGHAT, CDR2 FQNNGV. CDR3 amino acids: CASSSLRDRGRAGELFF. The CDR3 nucleotides are TGTGCCAGCAGCTCACTCAGGGACCGAGGAAGGGCCGGGGAGCTGTTTTTT.

V usage is TRBV9 and J usage is TRBJ2-1; no firm D call. The CDR3 is made up of 14 amino acids. With 0 bases removed from V and 4 bases from J, the gap between germline ends came to 8 bases. Germline V gene sequence: CDR1 SGDLS, CDR2 YYNGEE. The CDR3, as DNA: TGTGCCAGCAGCGTAGGCTACGGGTACAATGAGCAGTTCTTC. This encodes CASSVGYGYNEQFF.

V and J are TRBV5-4 and TRBJ2-3; weak D call: TRBD2 (5 bases). This CDR3 region has 13 residues. V was shortened by 1 base and J by 6 bases, with 9 bases between the two germline ends. The germline V gene has CDR1 SGHNT and CDR2 YYREEE (reference sequence). The CDR3 sequence is CASSLKAEDTQYF. Written as DNA, the CDR3 is TGTGCCAGCAGCTTGAAAGCGGAGGATACGCAGTATTTT.

In its sample, this clone was seen once. The V and J genes are TRBV4-2 and TRBJ2-4; D is unresolved. The germline V gene has CDR1 LGHNA and CDR2 YNFKEQ. Trimming pared 2 bases from V and 7 bases from J, leaving 15 bases between. There are 15 residues in the CDR3. CDR3 bases: TGTGCCAGCAGCCAATCCCGGTCCTGGGGTAACATTCAGTACTTC. This encodes CASSQSRSWGNIQYF.

The chain couples TRBV29-1 to TRBJ1-2, with D possibly being TRBD1 (5 bases). CDR3 length: 13 residues. Trimming took 3 bases from V and 0 from J, leaving 8 bases between them. Per the germline V gene, CDR1 is SQVTM and CDR2 is ANQGSEA. CDR3: CSVEAGTNYGYTF. For the CDR3, the DNA is TGCAGCGTTGAGGCAGGGACTAACTATGGCTACACCTTC.

This chain connects TRBV28 to TRBJ2-7; D is ambiguous. V was pared by 6 bases and J by 3 bases, with 21 bases between. Germline assignment: CDR1 MDHEN and CDR2 SYDVKM. This CDR3 spans 16 amino acids. Here the CDR3 reads CASSRPPASGNYEQYF. The CDR3 nucleotides read TGTGCCAGCAGCCGCCCCCCCGCTTCGGGTAACTACGAGCAGTACTTC.

The genes are TRBV5-8 and TRBJ1-3, with D unresolved. The CDR3 is 16 amino acids. Germline CDR1 and CDR2: SGHTS and YDEGEE. The ends were cut back, 4 bases at V and 0 bases at J, with 14 bases in the middle. CDR3 loop: CASSLGRLISGNTIYF. CDR3 nucleotides: TGTGCCAGCAGCCTCGGACGGTTGATCTCTGGAAACACCATATATTTT.